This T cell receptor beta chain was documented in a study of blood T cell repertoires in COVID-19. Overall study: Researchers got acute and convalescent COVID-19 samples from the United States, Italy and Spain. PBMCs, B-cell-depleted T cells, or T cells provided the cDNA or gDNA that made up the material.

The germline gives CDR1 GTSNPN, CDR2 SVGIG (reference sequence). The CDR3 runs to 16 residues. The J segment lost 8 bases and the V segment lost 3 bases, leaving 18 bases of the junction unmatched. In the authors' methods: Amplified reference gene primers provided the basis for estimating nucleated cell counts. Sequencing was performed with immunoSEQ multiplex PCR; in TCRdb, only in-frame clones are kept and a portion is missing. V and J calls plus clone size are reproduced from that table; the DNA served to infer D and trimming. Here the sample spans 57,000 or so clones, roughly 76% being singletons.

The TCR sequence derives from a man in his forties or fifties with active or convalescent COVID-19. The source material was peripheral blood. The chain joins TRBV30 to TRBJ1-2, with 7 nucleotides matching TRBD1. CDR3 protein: CAWSRRGGSPREGYTF. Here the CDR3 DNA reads TGTGCCTGGAGCAGAAGAGGGGGCAGCCCCAGGGAGGGCTACACCTTC.